This TCR beta chain was obtained from a study of spatial heterogeneity in lung cancer. The wider study: Averaged across combinations, each unique TCR and UMI pairing appeared more than ten times in raw reads, which were uncorrected.

On each TCR cDNA molecule, a unique molecular identifier was present. TCRdb redid the calling of the 5' RACE reads with MiXCR, one entry per CDR3 protein. The sample carries about 100,000 distinct CDR3 sequences, about 4.6% recorded once. Regarding time point: sample taken at primary tumor resection. The donor group consisted of under 95 patients who had untreated, early-stage non-small cell lung cancer. Unsorted whole RNA samples from tumor, nontumor lung or frozen PBMC were sequenced. In this sample, this clonotype turned up many times. Antigen: not known. Germline V gives CDR1 DFQATT, CDR2 SNEGSKA (reference sequence). The CDR3 sequence is 12 residues long. V shed 4 bases and J shed 6 bases, with 10 bases lying between them. General study findings and limits: Higher tumor mutation counts went along with higher counts of expanded intratumoral alpha and beta TCRs.

The chain recombines TRBV20-1 with TRBJ1-5; a weak D match, TRBD1 (5 bases). This receptor was identified in a male donor with early-stage non-small cell lung cancer. The input for sequencing was lung tumor tissue, taken at surgery. CDR3 protein: CSAIGGTQPQHF. DNA for the CDR3: TGCAGTGCTATCGGGGGAACTCAGCCCCAGCATTTT.